This TCR beta chain was documented in a study of low-dose radiotherapy and immunotherapy resistance in tumors. In the study overall: Treatment included intravenous cyclophosphamide dosed at 200 mg/m2 every two weeks, one day before radiation and immunotherapy.

Time point indicated: before trial treatment. A roughly 19-cycle PCR with a constant-region primer and V-primer adapter amplified TCRs. The isolated mRNA underwent amplification through in vitro transcription. A single record per CDR3 protein comes from TCRdb applying MiXCR to the reads. The sample carries about 46,000 distinct CDR3 sequences, 10% to 15% recorded once. With V trimmed by 3 bases and J by 6 bases, 6 bases remained unmatched. The CDR3 has 15 amino acids. The rearrangement uses TRBV12-3 or TRBV12-4 and TRBJ2-1; 9 bases are shared with TRBD1. Sample: PBMCs, taken before treatment. The receptor comes from a female donor with ovarian cancer. CDR3 bases: TGTGCCAGCAGTTTCGGGACAGGGAGAACCAATGAGCAGTTCTTC. This encodes CASSFGTGRTNEQFF.